The sequence of this T cell receptor beta chain was determined in a study of identical twins. A single record per CDR3 protein comes from TCRdb applying MiXCR to the 5' RACE reads. Seen here are 700,000 or so distinct CDR3 sequences, roughly 8% observed once, and the top ten hold approximately 0.96%. CDR3 size: 13 residues. V gave up 6 bases and J gave up 6 bases; unmatched junction bases: 3. This clonotype was seen only a few times. This same sample was also part of a study on yellow fever vaccine responses in identical twins.

The chain carries TRBV12-3 or TRBV12-4 and TRBJ1-1, with 11 positions matching TRBD1. The sequenced sample consisted of PBMCs. The sequence derives from a young woman in good health. The CDR3 spells CASSWDRGAEAFF. The CDR3 DNA reads as TGTGCCAGCAGCTGGGACAGGGGGGCTGAAGCTTTCTTT.